The next 26 T cell receptor beta chains were all read from a single sample in a study of PD-1 blockade in classical Hodgkin lymphoma. Time point reported: cycle 4 day 1 (C4D1), after around six weeks of nivolumab. Autologous stem cell transplantation was followed by relapse in every patient, and brentuximab vedotin exposure varied. Purified CD4+ T cells were obtained from thawed PBMCs through magnetic negative selection. Assay used: immunoSEQ multiplex PCR; TCRdb lists only in-frame clones, some missing. The data show about 30,000 clones, 80% to 90% seen once. The sequenced sample was CD4+ T cells from blood, obtained before the fourth cycle of nivolumab. The receptors here all came from a human donor with classical Hodgkin lymphoma.

The rearrangement uses TRBV7-3 and TRBJ2-3; D remains ambiguous. Trimming removed 1 base at V and 4 bases at J, with 30 bases between. There are 21 residues in the CDR3. Per germline, CDR1 SGHTA and CDR2 FQGTGA. Written as DNA, the CDR3 is TGTGCCAGCAGCTTAAGACCCCGGAACGGTGTCGGCAGAGGTAGCCCAGATACGCAGTATTTT. Protein product: CASSLRPRNGVGRGSPDTQYF.

The chain joins TRBV6-1 to TRBJ1-1; TRBD1 might be the D (5 bases). Trimming left V 6 bases short and J 6 bases short, with 14 bases between. The CDR3 has 13 amino acids. The V gene's germline CDR1 is MNHNS and CDR2 SASEGT. For the CDR3, the DNA is TGTGCCAGCAGATTACCGGGGCGCGCTGAAGCTTTCTTT. Translating gives CASRLPGRAEAFF.

In its sample, this clone was seen once. V usage is TRBV6-5 and J usage is TRBJ1-2; 8 nucleotides align to TRBD1. Germline trimming cut 6 bases from V and 4 bases from J; bases unmatched to any gene: 4. The CDR3 length is 13 residues. CDR1 and CDR2 (germline): MNHEY, SVGAGI. Written as DNA, the CDR3 is TGTGCCAGCAGCCAAACAGGGGGCTATGGCTACACCTTC. Its protein is CASSQTGGYGYTF.

The CDR3 protein is CASSRGDAYGYTF. For the CDR3, the DNA is TGTGCCAGCAGCCGGGGGGATGCCTATGGCTACACCTTC. The genes are TRBV5-4 and TRBJ1-2; D is perhaps TRBD1 (5 bases). The V end lost 4 bases, the J end lost 4 bases, and 11 bases lay between the germline ends. The CDR3 runs to 13 residues. Germline V gene sequence: CDR1 SGHNT, CDR2 YYREEE (reference sequence).

This sequence joins TRBV5-1 and TRBJ2-5; possible D gene TRBD2, 6 bases. Trimming pared 0 bases from V and 2 bases from J, leaving 11 bases between. The CDR3 has 15 residues. The germline gives CDR1 SGHRS, CDR2 YFSETQ. CDR3 loop: CASSLVVGGQETQYF. Written as DNA, the CDR3 is TGCGCCAGCAGCTTGGTCGTCGGGGGACAAGAGACCCAGTACTTC.

The chain is built from TRBV7-6 and TRBJ2-7, with D possibly matching TRBD1 (5 bases). The germline CDR1 and CDR2 sequences are SGHVS and FNYEAQ. This CDR3 is built from 15 residues. Trimming removed 0 bases from V and 7 bases from J, with 16 bases in between. The CDR3 coding sequence is TGTGCCAGCAGCTTAGCGCCAGGGCTGCCCTCAGAGCAGTACTTC. This translates into CASSLAPGLPSEQYF.

V and J are TRBV5-1 and TRBJ1-1, with D unclear. CDR1 is SGHRS and CDR2 is YFSETQ in the germline V gene. The CDR3 has 16 residues. Trimming shortened V by 1 base and J by 1 base, and 14 bases separated the two germline ends. In DNA, the CDR3 is TGCGCCAGCAGCTTGTCCAGTCCCAATCCGAACACTGAAGCTTTCTTT. Protein: CASSLSSPNPNTEAFF.

This rearrangement joins TRBV21-1 to TRBJ2-3; the D call TRBD2 from the table was never checked on the DNA. TRBV21-1 is noted as a pseudogene. The CDR3 consists of 18 residues. The CDR3: CASSQPKSGLAGGDTQYF. CDR3 DNA sequence: TGTGCCAGCAGCCAACCCAAGTCGGGTTTAGCGGGAGGGGATACGCAGTATTTT.

V is TRBV5-1 and J is TRBJ1-3, with D tentatively TRBD1 (5 bases). The CDR3 length is 15 residues. V gave up 4 bases and J gave up 1 base, with 12 bases separating them. Germline assignment: CDR1 SGHRS and CDR2 YFSETQ. The CDR3 sequence: CASSPGTASGNTIYF. CDR3 coding DNA: TGCGCCAGCAGCCCTGGGACCGCTTCTGGAAACACCATATATTTT.

The V call is TRBV19, the J call TRBJ1-5, with a tentative D call TRBD1 (5 bases). V gave up 5 bases and J gave up 6 bases, with 11 bases separating them. Germline V lookup: CDR1 LNHDA, CDR2 SQIVND (reference sequence). The CDR3 sequence is 13 residues long. DNA of the CDR3: TGTGCCAGTAGTTGGCAGGGAAGTCAGCCCCAGCATTTT. Its translation: CASSWQGSQPQHF.

The chain joins TRBV5-1 to TRBJ2-3; D is tentatively TRBD1 or TRBD2 (5 bases each). CDR3 length equals 15 residues. V lost 0 bases, J lost 7 bases, and 15 bases lay in between. Germline V gives CDR1 SGHRS, CDR2 YFSETQ. CDR3 in amino acids: CASSLEQAGPNTQYF. The DNA of the CDR3 is TGCGCCAGCAGCTTGGAACAGGCGGGCCCGAATACGCAGTATTTT.

V and J are TRBV7-9 and TRBJ1-2; TRBD1 aligns across 7 bases. Germline-derived CDR1 and CDR2 are SEHNR and FQNEAQ (reference sequence). The V gene end was trimmed by 3 bases and the J gene end by 4 bases; junction bases not matched to a gene: 8. The CDR3 covers 15 residues. The CDR3 DNA reads TGTGCCAGCAGCTTCTCCAGGGGACAGCTCTATGGCTACACCTTC. It codes for CASSFSRGQLYGYTF.

The rearrangement uses TRBV2 and TRBJ1-1; D call uncertain. Trimming took 10 bases from V and 0 from J, leaving 18 bases between them. In germline, CDR1 is SNHLY, CDR2 FYNNEI. CDR3 length: 15 residues. The CDR3, as DNA: TGTGCCACGGACGGTACCACCAGAATGAACACTGAAGCTTTCTTT. Translated, it gives CATDGTTRMNTEAFF. Filled out from reference TRBV2 and TRBJ1-1, the complete variable domain reads EPEVTQTPSHQVTQMGQEVILRCVPISNHLYFYWYRQILGQKVEFLVSFYNNEISEKSEIFDDQFSVERPDGSNFTLKIRSTKLEDSAMYFCATDGTTRMNTEAFFGQGTRLTVV.

The chain links TRBV5-1 to TRBJ1-3; no definite D call. The CDR3 is 15 amino acids. Per germline, CDR1 SGHRS and CDR2 YFSETQ. V shed 4 bases and J shed 0 bases, with 11 bases lying between them. The CDR3 sequence: CASSPGESSGNTIYF. CDR3 nucleotides: TGCGCCAGCAGCCCTGGGGAAAGCTCTGGAAACACCATATATTTT.

This chain's CDR3 is CASSLATDYGYTF. The CDR3 DNA follows: TGCGCCAGCAGCTTGGCCACGGACTATGGCTACACCTTC. This chain connects TRBV5-1 to TRBJ1-2; D gene ambiguous. This CDR3 is 13 amino acids long. The germline CDR1 and CDR2 sequences are SGHRS and YFSETQ. Trimming shortened V by 0 bases and J by 3 bases, and 6 bases separated the two germline ends.

This sequence joins TRBV7-9 and TRBJ1-2; possible D gene TRBD1, 5 bases. This CDR3 contains 18 residues. V lost 5 bases to trimming and J lost 4 bases, with 26 bases between them. CDR1 and CDR2 (germline): SEHNR, FQNEAQ (reference sequence). The CDR3 DNA is TGTGCCAGCAGCCGAGAGGTTACCGGGACTCAGACCAGCTATGGCTACACCTTC. This gives the protein CASSREVTGTQTSYGYTF.

The chain carries TRBV6-4 and TRBJ2-3; 10 positions agree with TRBD2. Trimming removed 2 bases from V and 4 bases from J; junction bases left unmatched: 18. The length of the CDR3 is 20 residues. CDR1 is MRHNA, CDR2 SNTAGT, per germline. The CDR3: CASSDVRIAGGTEISDTQYF. For the CDR3, the DNA is TGTGCCAGCAGTGACGTTAGAATAGCGGGGGGAACCGAGATTTCAGATACGCAGTATTTT.

This clone was found once. Different DNA sequences within this sample yield the same CDR3. The V call is TRBV5-1, the J call TRBJ1-4; TRBD1 agrees at 9 bases. Germline V gives CDR1 SGHRS, CDR2 YFSETQ. With V trimmed by 2 bases and J by 8 bases, 4 bases remained unmatched. The CDR3 spans 14 residues. DNA of the CDR3: TGCGCCAGCAGCTTACAGGGGGCGGGAGAAAAACTGTTTTTT. Translating gives CASSLQGAGEKLFF.

This sequence joins TRBV5-1 and TRBJ2-1; D gene uncertain. Germline V gene lookup returns CDR1 SGHRS and CDR2 YFSETQ. V lost 0 bases, J lost 6 bases, and 4 bases lay in between. The CDR3 spans 12 residues. The CDR3 here is CASSLEGNEQFF. The DNA for the CDR3 is TGCGCCAGCAGCTTGGAGGGCAATGAGCAGTTCTTC.

V gene TRBV5-1 combines with J gene TRBJ2-7, with TRBD2 matching over 7 bases. V lost 0 bases and J lost 3; bases outside the gene matches: 6. The CDR3 loop spans 15 amino acids. The germline V gene has CDR1 SGHRS and CDR2 YFSETQ. The CDR3 DNA follows: TGCGCCAGCAGCTTGGATAGCAGCGGGGTCTACGAGCAGTACTTC. This encodes CASSLDSSGVYEQYF.

The rearrangement uses TRBV9 and TRBJ1-5, with TRBD1 as a possible D gene (6 bases). Germline assignment: CDR1 SGDLS and CDR2 YYNGEE. The CDR3 runs to 13 residues. Trimming stripped 2 bases from V and 5 bases from J, with 8 bases between. The CDR3 nucleotides read TGTGCCAGCAGCGTTACAGGGTATCAGCCCCAGCATTTT. This encodes CASSVTGYQPQHF. Looking up the rest from reference TRBV9 and TRBJ1-5 gives the full variable domain: DSGVTQTPKHLITATGQRVTLRCSPRSGDLSVYWYQQSLDQGLQFLIQYYNGEERAKGNILERFSAQQFPDLHSELNLSSLELGDSALYFCASSVTGYQPQHFGDGTRLSIL.

V usage is TRBV4-1 and J usage is TRBJ2-7; D is unresolved. The CDR3 runs to 15 residues. The germline V and J ends were trimmed by 4 bases and 0 bases, with 13 bases remaining between them. Germline V gives CDR1 MGHRA, CDR2 YSYEKL. The CDR3: CASSRATVSSYEQYF. In DNA, the CDR3 is TGCGCCAGCAGCCGAGCTACTGTAAGCTCCTACGAGCAGTACTTC.

V is TRBV5-1 and J is TRBJ1-1; a possible D gene is TRBD1 (5 bases). The CDR3 contains 15 residues. The germline V and J ends were trimmed by 1 base and 1 base, with 11 bases remaining between them. The germline V gene encodes CDR1 SGHRS and CDR2 YFSETQ. This CDR3 is CASSLQGARNTEAFF. The CDR3, as DNA: TGCGCCAGCAGCTTGCAGGGCGCAAGGAACACTGAAGCTTTCTTT.

This clone turned up a few times. V gene TRBV5-1 combines with J gene TRBJ1-6; D is perhaps TRBD1 (5 bases). CDR1 is SGHRS, CDR2 YFSETQ, per germline. The V gene lost 2 bases and the J gene lost 9 bases, with 12 bases spanning the gap. CDR3 length equals 14 residues. CDR3: CASSLGDLASPLHF. CDR3 nucleotide sequence: TGCGCCAGCAGCTTAGGGGATCTGGCTTCACCCCTCCACTTT.

This chain joins TRBV5-1 and TRBJ1-4; a weak D match, TRBD1 (5 bases). The CDR3 loop spans 15 amino acids. V lost 2 bases to trimming and J lost 4 bases, with 12 bases between them. Germline loops: CDR1 SGHRS, CDR2 YFSETQ. In DNA, the CDR3 is TGCGCCAGCAGCTTCTCAGGGACGGGTAATGAAAAACTGTTTTTT. It translates to CASSFSGTGNEKLFF.

The chain uses TRBV11-3 and TRBJ2-5, with unresolved D. CDR3 size: 13 residues. The V and J ends lost 0 bases and 2 bases respectively, with 4 bases between them. Germline V gene data show CDR1 as SGHNT and CDR2 as YENEEA. CDR3 loop: CASSLDQQETQYF. CDR3 in DNA: TGTGCCAGCAGCTTAGATCAACAAGAGACCCAGTACTTC. Filled out from reference TRBV11-3 and TRBJ2-5, the complete variable domain reads EAGVVQSPRYKIIEKKQPVAFWCNPISGHNTLYWYLQNLGQGPELLIRYENEEAVDDSQLPKDRFSAERLKGVDSTLKIQPAELGDSAVYLCASSLDQQETQYFGPGTRLLVL.